The rows below give T cell receptor beta chains drawn from one sample of a study of OX40 agonist ivuxolimab in advanced cancers. The table came from immunoSEQ multiplex PCR; TCRdb's copy has only in-frame clones and leaves some out. The sample holds roughly 100,000 clones; less than 95% are singletons and the top ten take 0.45% to 0.5%. Material: CD4+ or CD8+ T cells sorted from blood, obtained in a trial of the OX40 agonist ivuxolimab. The receptors were gathered from an adult with an advanced solid tumor such as melanoma, head and neck, liver or kidney cancer. CDR3s include the opening cysteine and the closing phenylalanine or tryptophan. Fields, in order: D gene, clone size, J gene, V gene, CDR3 protein, CDR3 DNA. D genes are given only for firm matches. A row's size may be missing; if present it is once, few, many or a size class.

D gene: NA; clone size: few; J gene: TRBJ1-6; V gene: TRBV14; CDR3 protein: CASSPVGIKSPLHF; CDR3 DNA: TGTGCCAGCAGCCCCGTGGGAATAAAGTCACCCCTCCACTTT
D gene: TRBD1; clone size: NA; J gene: TRBJ1-5; V gene: TRBV30; CDR3 protein: CAWSPDRSYSNQPQHF; CDR3 DNA: TGTGCCTGGAGTCCGGACAGGTCATATAGCAATCAGCCCCAGCATTTT
D gene: NA; clone size: NA; J gene: TRBJ2-1; V gene: TRBV10-1; CDR3 protein: CATAGRQGEQFF; CDR3 DNA: TGCGCCACTGCCGGGCGCCAGGGTGAGCAGTTCTTC
D gene: NA; clone size: NA; J gene: TRBJ2-3; V gene: TRBV5-1; CDR3 protein: CASSFGDRTDTQYF; CDR3 DNA: TGCGCCAGCAGCTTTGGGGACCGCACAGATACGCAGTATTTT
D gene: NA; clone size: NA; J gene: TRBJ1-6; V gene: TRBV7-2; CDR3 protein: CASTRLPPTSSYNSPLHF; CDR3 DNA: TGTGCCAGCACACGATTGCCTCCGACTAGCTCCTATAATTCACCCCTCCACTTT
D gene: NA; clone size: once; J gene: TRBJ1-5; V gene: TRBV7-9; CDR3 protein: CASSGDLGGNQPQHF; CDR3 DNA: TGTGCCAGCAGCGGGGACCTAGGTGGCAATCAGCCCCAGCATTTT
D gene: NA; clone size: NA; J gene: TRBJ1-1; V gene: TRBV27; CDR3 protein: CASSFRQNTEAFF; CDR3 DNA: TGTGCCAGCAGTTTCAGGCAGAACACTGAAGCTTTCTTT
D gene: NA; clone size: NA; J gene: TRBJ1-2; V gene: TRBV30; CDR3 protein: CAWSRGMGGIGYTF; CDR3 DNA: TGTGCCTGGAGCCGAGGTATGGGGGGCATTGGCTACACCTTC
D gene: TRBD1; clone size: NA; J gene: TRBJ1-6; V gene: TRBV6-5; CDR3 protein: CASSYYRGPSNSPLHF; CDR3 DNA: TGTGCCAGCAGTTACTACAGGGGCCCTTCAAATTCACCCCTCCACTTT
D gene: NA; clone size: once; J gene: TRBJ2-5; V gene: TRBV15; CDR3 protein: CATSRDPGEETQYF; CDR3 DNA: TGTGCCACCAGCAGAGATCCGGGGGAGGAGACCCAGTACTTC
D gene: TRBD1; clone size: NA; J gene: TRBJ2-5; V gene: TRBV7-9; CDR3 protein: CASSLTGARETQYF; CDR3 DNA: TGTGCCAGCAGCTTGACAGGGGCGCGGGAGACCCAGTACTTC
D gene: NA; clone size: NA; J gene: TRBJ2-2; V gene: TRBV5-4; CDR3 protein: CASSSQGVRTGELFF; CDR3 DNA: TGTGCCAGCAGCTCCCAGGGAGTACGCACCGGGGAGCTGTTTTTT
D gene: NA; clone size: few; J gene: TRBJ1-6; V gene: TRBV11-2; CDR3 protein: CASSFPVLGSPLHF; CDR3 DNA: TGTGCCAGCAGCTTTCCGGTCCTGGGGTCACCCCTCCACTTT
D gene: TRBD1; clone size: NA; J gene: TRBJ1-4; V gene: TRBV19; CDR3 protein: CASKGRGDEKLFF; CDR3 DNA: TGTGCCAGTAAGGGCAGGGGGGACGAAAAACTGTTTTTT
D gene: NA; clone size: once; J gene: TRBJ2-5; V gene: TRBV5-4; CDR3 protein: CASSLTGTEETQYF; CDR3 DNA: TGTGCCAGCAGCTTGACGGGAACTGAAGAGACCCAGTACTTC
D gene: NA; clone size: NA; J gene: TRBJ1-1; V gene: TRBV23-1; CDR3 protein: CASSQSPSALQGYTEAFF; CDR3 DNA: TGCGCCAGCAGTCAATCGCCCTCGGCCCTACAAGGCTACACTGAAGCTTTCTTT
D gene: NA; clone size: NA; J gene: TRBJ1-2; V gene: TRBV7-8; CDR3 protein: CASSVQTNNYGYTF; CDR3 DNA: TGTGCCAGCAGCGTACAAACCAACAACTATGGCTACACCTTC
D gene: TRBD2; clone size: NA; J gene: TRBJ2-2; V gene: TRBV11-2; CDR3 protein: CASRGAASGGPSNTGELFF; CDR3 DNA: TGTGCCAGCCGGGGTGCGGCTAGCGGGGGGCCATCGAACACCGGGGAGCTGTTTTTT
D gene: NA; clone size: NA; J gene: TRBJ2-1; V gene: TRBV23-1; CDR3 protein: CASSHYGLHNEQFF; CDR3 DNA: TGCGCCAGCAGTCATTATGGTCTACACAATGAGCAGTTCTTC
D gene: TRBD1; clone size: once; J gene: TRBJ2-1; V gene: TRBV28; CDR3 protein: CASGLTTGGTYNEQFF; CDR3 DNA: TGTGCCAGCGGCCTGACCACAGGGGGTACCTACAATGAGCAGTTCTTC